The present TCR beta chain was sequenced within a study of patients and donors after allogeneic stem cell transplantation. The V and J ends lost 7 bases and 5 bases, in that order; junction bases with no gene match: 9. The CDR3 is made up of 15 amino acids. Per germline, CDR1 LNHDA and CDR2 SQIVND (reference sequence). TCRdb reprocessed the RT-PCR reads via MiXCR and lists one record per CDR3 protein. The repertoire includes fewer than 500,000 distinct CDR3 sequences, roughly 17% of them detected once, and 7.2% sits in the top ten. This clonotype was counted a few times. This sequence originates from a human donor who was either an allogeneic HSCT recipient or a stem cell or donor lymphocyte infusion donor (not recorded which). It is not recorded whose cells these are; they may come from a transplant donor. The chain has TRBV19 and TRBJ2-2, with 8 bases matching TRBD2. The specimen was blood, either unsorted or a sorted T cell fraction (not recorded which). The CDR3 nucleotides are TGTGCCAGTACCACAGACGGGAGGGCAACCGGGGAGCTGTTTTTT. Amino acids: CASTTDGRATGELFF.